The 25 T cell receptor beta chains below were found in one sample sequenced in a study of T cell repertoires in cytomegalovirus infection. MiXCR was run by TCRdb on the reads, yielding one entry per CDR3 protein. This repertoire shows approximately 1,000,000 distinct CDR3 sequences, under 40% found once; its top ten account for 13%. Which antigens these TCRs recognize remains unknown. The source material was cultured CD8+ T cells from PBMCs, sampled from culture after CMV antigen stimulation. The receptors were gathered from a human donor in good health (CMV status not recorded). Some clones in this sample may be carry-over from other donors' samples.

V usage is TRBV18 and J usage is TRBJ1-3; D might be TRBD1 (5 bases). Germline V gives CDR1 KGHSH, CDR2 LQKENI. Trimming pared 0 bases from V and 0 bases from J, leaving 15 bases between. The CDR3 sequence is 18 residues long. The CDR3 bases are TGTGCCAGCTCACCACCGGCGCCAGGGATCCTCTCTGGAAACACCATATATTTT. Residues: CASSPPAPGILSGNTIYF.

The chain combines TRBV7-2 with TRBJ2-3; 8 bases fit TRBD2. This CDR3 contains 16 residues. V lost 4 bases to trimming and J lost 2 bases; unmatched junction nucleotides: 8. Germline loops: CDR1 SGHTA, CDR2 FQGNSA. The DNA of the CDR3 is TGTGCCAGCAGCTCTTCAACGGGGGGGCTCACAGATACGCAGTATTTT. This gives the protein CASSSSTGGLTDTQYF.

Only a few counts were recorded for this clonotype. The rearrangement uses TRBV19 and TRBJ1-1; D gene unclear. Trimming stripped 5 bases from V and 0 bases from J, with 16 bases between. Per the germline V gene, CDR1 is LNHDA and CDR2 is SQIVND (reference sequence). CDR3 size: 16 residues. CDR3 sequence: CASSSNWGSLNTEAFF. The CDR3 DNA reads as TGTGCCAGTAGTTCGAATTGGGGATCCTTGAACACTGAAGCTTTCTTT.

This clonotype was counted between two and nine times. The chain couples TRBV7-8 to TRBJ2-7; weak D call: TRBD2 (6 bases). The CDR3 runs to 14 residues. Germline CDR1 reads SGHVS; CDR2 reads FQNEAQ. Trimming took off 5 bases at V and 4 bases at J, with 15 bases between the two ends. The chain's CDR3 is CASSPGTAPYEQYF. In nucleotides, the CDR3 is TGTGCCAGCAGCCCGGGGACTGCACCTTACGAGCAGTACTTC.

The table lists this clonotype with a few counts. The DNA of the CDR3 is TGCGCCAGTGGACAGTTCCACTACGAGCAGTACTTC. This sequence encodes CASGQFHYEQYF. The chain joins TRBV10-2 to TRBJ2-7; TRBD1 is a possible D gene (6 bases). The CDR3 is 12 residues long. Trimming pared 9 bases from V and 3 bases from J, leaving 12 bases between. Germline V gene lookup returns CDR1 WSHSY and CDR2 SAAADI.

This chain's CDR3 is CASSPTGGADNEQFF. The CDR3 DNA reads TGTGCCAGCAGTCCGACAGGGGGCGCGGACAATGAGCAGTTCTTC. The chain uses TRBV6-5 and TRBJ2-1; TRBD1 matches at 10 bases. This CDR3 is 15 amino acids long. In germline, CDR1 is MNHEY, CDR2 SVGAGI. Germline trimming cut 5 bases from V and 5 bases from J; bases unmatched to any gene: 6.

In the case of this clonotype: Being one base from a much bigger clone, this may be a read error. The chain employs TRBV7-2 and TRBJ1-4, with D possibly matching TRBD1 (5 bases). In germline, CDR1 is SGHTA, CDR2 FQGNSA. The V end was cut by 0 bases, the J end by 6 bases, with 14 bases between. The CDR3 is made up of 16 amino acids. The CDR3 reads CASSLARGGPDEKLFF. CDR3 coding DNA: TGTGCCAGCAGCTTAGCGCGTGGGGGTCCTGATGAAAAACTGTTTTTT. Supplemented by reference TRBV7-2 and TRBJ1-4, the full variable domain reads GAGVSQSPSNKVTEKGKDVELRCDPISGHTALYWYRQSLGQGLEFLIYFQGNSAPDKSGLPSDRFSAERTGGSVSTLTIQRTQQEDSAVYLCASSLARGGPDEKLFFGSGTQLSVL.

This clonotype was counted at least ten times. CDR3 in amino acids: CASSLGRGAQETQYF. The DNA of the CDR3 is TGTGCCAGCAGCTTAGGGCGGGGGGCACAAGAGACCCAGTACTTC. This chain connects TRBV7-2 to TRBJ2-5; 8 bases agree with TRBD2. The germline V gene encodes CDR1 SGHTA and CDR2 FQGNSA. With 1 base clipped from V and 2 bases from J, the junction kept 3 bases outside the gene matches. This CDR3 has 15 amino acids.

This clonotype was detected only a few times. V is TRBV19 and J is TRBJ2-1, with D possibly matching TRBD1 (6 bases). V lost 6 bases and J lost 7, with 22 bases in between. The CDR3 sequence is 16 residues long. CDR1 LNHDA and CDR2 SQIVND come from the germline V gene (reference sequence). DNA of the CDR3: TGTGCCAGTAGACCCCACCCCTCGGACAGCCTGAATGAGCAGTTCTTC. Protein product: CASRPHPSDSLNEQFF.

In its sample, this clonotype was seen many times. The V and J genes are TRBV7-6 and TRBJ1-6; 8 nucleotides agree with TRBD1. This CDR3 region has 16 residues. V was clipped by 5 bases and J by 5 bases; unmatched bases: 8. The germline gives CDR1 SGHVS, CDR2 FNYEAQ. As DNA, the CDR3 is TGTGCCAGCAGCCCGACAGGGGAGAGGAATAATTCACCCCTCCACTTT. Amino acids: CASSPTGERNNSPLHF.

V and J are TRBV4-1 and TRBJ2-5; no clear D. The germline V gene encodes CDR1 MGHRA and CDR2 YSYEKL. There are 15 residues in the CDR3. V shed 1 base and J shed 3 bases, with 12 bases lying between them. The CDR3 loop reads CASSQGSSRKETQYF. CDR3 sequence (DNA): TGCGCCAGCAGCCAAGGCTCCTCCAGAAAAGAGACCCAGTACTTC.

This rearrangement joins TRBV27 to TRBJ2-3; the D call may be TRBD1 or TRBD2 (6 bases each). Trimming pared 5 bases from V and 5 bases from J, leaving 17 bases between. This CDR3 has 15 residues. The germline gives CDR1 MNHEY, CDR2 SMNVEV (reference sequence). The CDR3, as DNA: TGTGCCAGCAGTCTCTTGGGGGGCCGGGGAGATACGCAGTATTTT. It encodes CASSLLGGRGDTQYF.

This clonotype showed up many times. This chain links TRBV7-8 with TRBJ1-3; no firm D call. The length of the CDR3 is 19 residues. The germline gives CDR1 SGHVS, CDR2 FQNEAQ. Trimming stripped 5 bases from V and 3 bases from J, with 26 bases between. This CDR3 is CASSPSIGPLGFDGNTIYF. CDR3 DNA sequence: TGTGCCAGCAGCCCATCTATCGGGCCCTTGGGTTTCGATGGAAACACCATATATTTT.

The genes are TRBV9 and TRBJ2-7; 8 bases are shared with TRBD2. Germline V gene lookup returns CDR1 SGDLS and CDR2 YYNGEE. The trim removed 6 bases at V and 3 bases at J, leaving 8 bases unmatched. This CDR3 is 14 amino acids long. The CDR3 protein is CASNRAGAHYEQYF. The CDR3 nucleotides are TGTGCCAGCAACAGAGCGGGGGCCCACTACGAGCAGTACTTC.

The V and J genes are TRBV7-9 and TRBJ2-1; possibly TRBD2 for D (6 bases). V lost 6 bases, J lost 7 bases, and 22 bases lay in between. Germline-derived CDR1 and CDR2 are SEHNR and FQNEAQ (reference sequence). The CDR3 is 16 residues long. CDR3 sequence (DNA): TGTGCCAGCAGTTTTCAGCGGGCCCGGGAAGGAAATGAGCAGTTCTTC. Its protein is CASSFQRAREGNEQFF.

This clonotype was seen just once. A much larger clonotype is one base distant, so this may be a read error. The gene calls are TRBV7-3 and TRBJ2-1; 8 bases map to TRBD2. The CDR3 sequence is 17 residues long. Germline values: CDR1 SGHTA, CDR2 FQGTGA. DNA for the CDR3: TGTGTCAGCAGCCAGGACGGGGGGGGCGATTCCTACAATGAGCAGTTCTTC. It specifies CVSSQDGGGDSYNEQFF. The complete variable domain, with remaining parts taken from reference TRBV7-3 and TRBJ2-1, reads GAGVSQTPSNKVTEKGKYVELRCDPISGHTALYWYRQSLGQGPEFLIYFQGTGAADDSGLPNDRFFAVRPEGSVSTLKIQRTERGDSAVYLCVSSQDGGGDSYNEQFFGPGTRLTVL.

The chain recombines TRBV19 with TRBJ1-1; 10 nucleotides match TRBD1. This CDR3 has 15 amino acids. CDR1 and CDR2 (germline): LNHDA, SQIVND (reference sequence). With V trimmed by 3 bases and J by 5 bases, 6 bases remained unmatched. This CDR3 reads CASSIKDRGWTEAFF. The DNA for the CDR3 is TGTGCCAGTAGTATTAAGGACAGGGGGTGGACTGAAGCTTTCTTT.

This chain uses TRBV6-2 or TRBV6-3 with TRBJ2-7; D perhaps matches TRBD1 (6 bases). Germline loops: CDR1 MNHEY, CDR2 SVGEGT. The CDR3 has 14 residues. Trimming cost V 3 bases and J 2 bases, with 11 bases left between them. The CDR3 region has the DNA TGTGCCAGCAGTTATATTCAGGGGACCTACGAGCAGTACGTC. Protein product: CASSYIQGTYEQYV.

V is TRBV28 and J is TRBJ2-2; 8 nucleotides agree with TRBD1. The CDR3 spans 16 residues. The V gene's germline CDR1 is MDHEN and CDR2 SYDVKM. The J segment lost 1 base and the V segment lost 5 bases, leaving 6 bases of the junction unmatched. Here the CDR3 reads CASSNDRGRNTGELFF. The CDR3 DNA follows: TGTGCCAGCAGTAACGACAGGGGCAGGAACACCGGGGAGCTGTTTTTT.

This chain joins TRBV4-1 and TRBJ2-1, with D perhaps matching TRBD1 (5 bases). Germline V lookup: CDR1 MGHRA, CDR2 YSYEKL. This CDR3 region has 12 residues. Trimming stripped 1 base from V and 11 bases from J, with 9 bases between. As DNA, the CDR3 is TGCGCCAGCAGCCAAGGGAACAGGAAGCAGTTCTTC. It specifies CASSQGNRKQFF.

CDR3: CASSYGPTGTNTGELFF. Here the CDR3 DNA reads TGTGCCAGCAGTTACGGACCGACGGGAACGAACACCGGGGAGCTGTTTTTT. V usage is TRBV6-5 and J usage is TRBJ2-2; D perhaps matches TRBD2 (5 bases). The V and J ends lost 2 bases and 0 bases respectively, with 13 bases between them. Germline CDR1 and CDR2: MNHEY and SVGAGI. The CDR3 is 17 residues long.

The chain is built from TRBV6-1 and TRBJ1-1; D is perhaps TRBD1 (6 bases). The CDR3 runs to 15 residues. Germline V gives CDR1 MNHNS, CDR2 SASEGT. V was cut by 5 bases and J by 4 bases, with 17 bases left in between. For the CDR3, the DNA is TGTGCCAGCAGTCAACCCGGGACACTTCTCACTGAAGCTTTCTTT. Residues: CASSQPGTLLTEAFF.

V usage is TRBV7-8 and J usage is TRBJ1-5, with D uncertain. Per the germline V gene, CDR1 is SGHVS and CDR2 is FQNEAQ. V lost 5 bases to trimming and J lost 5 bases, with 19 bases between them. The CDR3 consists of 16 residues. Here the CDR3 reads CASSLPAGYRDQPQHF. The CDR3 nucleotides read TGTGCCAGCAGCCTCCCGGCGGGGTATAGGGATCAGCCCCAGCATTTT.

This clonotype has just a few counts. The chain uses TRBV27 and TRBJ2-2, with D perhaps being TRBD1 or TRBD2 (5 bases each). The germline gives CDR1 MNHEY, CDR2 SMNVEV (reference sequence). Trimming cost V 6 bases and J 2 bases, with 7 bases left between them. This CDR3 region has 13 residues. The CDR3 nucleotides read TGTGCCAGCAGCAGGGACAACACCGGGGAGCTGTTTTTT. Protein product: CASSRDNTGELFF.

The CDR3 region is CASWPSGRANTDTQYF. CDR3 sequence (DNA): TGTGCCAGCTGGCCCTCGGGCAGGGCTAACACAGATACGCAGTATTTT. The rearrangement joins TRBV9 to TRBJ2-3; D is possibly TRBD1 (5 bases). Germline CDR1 SGDLS, CDR2 YYNGEE. The CDR3 contains 16 residues. The ends were cut back, 7 bases at V and 2 bases at J, with 20 bases in the middle.